Shown below are 9 T cell receptor beta chains from a single sample sequenced in a study of cytomegalovirus exposure and HLA in healthy donors. Both 60 Vbeta primers and 13 Jbeta primers went into the PCR. Assay: immunoSEQ multiplex PCR; the TCRdb copy retains only in-frame clones and omits some. The sample has 150,000 to 200,000 clones; 78% are singletons. The specimen was PBMCs. The receptors come from a male donor in good health and CMV-seronegative.

This chain uses TRBV6-5 with TRBJ2-7, with 9 bases identical to TRBD2. The CDR3 totals 16 residues. Germline CDR1 and CDR2: MNHEY and SVGAGI. V lost 2 bases and J lost 3; bases outside the gene matches: 8. CDR3 DNA sequence: TGTGCCAGCAGTTACAAGGCGGGAGGGCGCGGCTACGAGCAGTACTTC. Protein: CASSYKAGGRGYEQYF.

The genes are TRBV28 and TRBJ1-5; tentative D call: TRBD1 (5 bases). Per germline, CDR1 MDHEN and CDR2 SYDVKM. Trimming shortened V by 7 bases and J by 5 bases, and 18 bases separated the two germline ends. This CDR3 spans 15 amino acids. CDR3 DNA sequence: TGTGCCAGCACCCCAGTCAACAGGCCTTATCAGCCCCAGCATTTT. It specifies CASTPVNRPYQPQHF.

The gene calls are TRBV15 and TRBJ1-5, with D possibly TRBD1 on 6 matching bases. This CDR3 contains 13 residues. V gave up 6 bases and J gave up 2 bases, with 8 bases separating them. Looked up from germline, CDR1 is LNHNV and CDR2 is YYDKDF (reference sequence). CDR3 nucleotides: TGTGCCACCAGTCACAGGGGCAATCAGCCCCAGCATTTT. Its translation: CATSHRGNQPQHF.

This clone appeared a few times. V and J are TRBV4-2 and TRBJ1-2; 9 bases line up with TRBD1. CDR3 length: 14 residues. CDR1 LGHNA and CDR2 YNFKEQ come from the germline V gene. The ends lost 4 bases at V and 4 bases at J; junction bases unmatched: 4. CDR3 sequence reads: CASSPGQGGYGYTF. CDR3 coding DNA: TGTGCCAGCAGCCCGGGACAGGGCGGCTATGGCTACACCTTC.

This clone appeared a few times. The rearrangement uses TRBV7-9 and TRBJ2-3; maybe TRBD2 (5 bases). V was cut by 5 bases and J by 4 bases, with 25 bases left in between. The CDR3 has 18 residues. Germline CDR1 and CDR2: SEHNR and FQNEAQ (reference sequence). CDR3 nucleotide sequence: TGTGCCAGCAGCCCTCCCAAAGGCCTAAGACTAATGGCAGATACGCAGTATTTT. This gives the protein CASSPPKGLRLMADTQYF.

V usage is TRBV9 and J usage is TRBJ2-1, with 12 bases aligning to TRBD2. This CDR3 region has 18 residues. Losses at the gene ends were 2 bases for V and 0 bases for J; bases not matched to a gene: 6. CDR1 SGDLS and CDR2 YYNGEE come from the germline V gene. Written as DNA, the CDR3 is TGTGCCAGCAGCGTCCGACTAGCGGGAGTTTCCTCCTACAATGAGCAGTTCTTC. Amino acids: CASSVRLAGVSSYNEQFF.

The chain links TRBV7-2 to TRBJ1-5, with D possibly matching TRBD1 (5 bases). V lost 6 bases, J lost 4 bases, and 16 bases lay in between. The CDR3 has 15 residues. Germline assignment: CDR1 SGHTA and CDR2 FQGNSA. Here the CDR3 reads CASSEQRGGNQPQHF. CDR3 in DNA: TGTGCCAGCAGTGAACAGCGGGGGGGGAATCAGCCCCAGCATTTT.

The chain has TRBV7-9 and TRBJ2-1; D is possibly TRBD2 (6 bases). The CDR3 has 17 residues. The V and J ends lost 3 bases and 6 bases respectively, with 21 bases between them. Per germline, CDR1 SEHNR and CDR2 FQNEAQ (reference sequence). The CDR3 coding sequence is TGTGCCAGCAGCTTGTCTTTTAGCGGCCCGGCTGGCAATGAGCAGTTCTTC. Translation: CASSLSFSGPAGNEQFF.

The CDR3 DNA sequence: TGTGCCAGCAGCTTAGGGGTTCAGCAGGGCTTCTACAATGAGCAGTTCTTC. Translation: CASSLGVQQGFYNEQFF. The chain is built from TRBV11-3 and TRBJ2-1; possible D gene TRBD1, 5 bases. The CDR3 length is 17 residues. Trimming shortened V by 1 base and J by 3 bases, and 16 bases separated the two germline ends. Germline values: CDR1 SGHNT, CDR2 YENEEA.